The 5 T cell receptor beta chains below come from one sample, sequenced in a study of beta chain features in type 1 diabetes. Every bit of the isolated RNA underwent reverse transcription, so sequencing read expressed TCRB transcripts. Some clones are missing from TCRdb's copy, which holds only in-frame ones; the method was immunoSEQ multiplex PCR. The repertoire consists of 200,000 to 250,000 clones, with 27% occurring once and the leading ten covering 4%. The sequencing sample was made of central memory CD4+ T cells from blood. These receptors were collected from a man aged 25-45 years in good health.

This clone showed up just a few times. The chain is built from TRBV27 and TRBJ1-1; D is uncertain. Germline V gene sequence: CDR1 MNHEY, CDR2 SMNVEV (reference sequence). The CDR3 is made up of 10 amino acids. Trimming pared 8 bases from V and 6 bases from J, leaving 7 bases between. The DNA of the CDR3 is TGTGCCAGCCCCGCGGCTGAAGCTTTCTTT. This sequence encodes CASPAAEAFF.

This chain joins TRBV7-6 and TRBJ2-7; D remains ambiguous. V lost 2 bases and J 3 bases, leaving 8 bases between the germline ends. Germline V gene data show CDR1 as SGHVS and CDR2 as FNYEAQ. There are 13 residues in the CDR3. CDR3 coding DNA: TGTGCCAGCAGCTTAAGTGGGGACTACGAGCAGTACTTC. Translating it yields CASSLSGDYEQYF.

In DNA, the CDR3 is TGCAGCGTCCCCGACGCTTGGACGGAGAATGAGCAGTTCTTC. Amino acids: CSVPDAWTENEQFF. V and J are TRBV29-1 and TRBJ2-1; D is undetermined. Between the trimmed V and J ends, which lost 6 bases and 7 bases, there was a span of 19 bases. CDR1 SQVTM and CDR2 ANQGSEA come from the germline V gene. The length of the CDR3 is 14 residues.

This clone was observed at least ten times. The chain carries TRBV29-1 and TRBJ1-1; 7 nucleotides agree with TRBD1. CDR1 and CDR2 (germline): SQVTM, ANQGSEA. Trimming removed 5 bases from V and 0 bases from J; junction bases left unmatched: 6. The CDR3 runs 14 residues. CDR3 bases: TGCAGCGTTCAGGTGACAGGGATGAACACTGAAGCTTTCTTT. Protein: CSVQVTGMNTEAFF.

This clone was seen a few times. This rearrangement joins TRBV30 to TRBJ1-2; a possible D gene is TRBD1 (6 bases). Trimming took off 2 bases at V and 4 bases at J, with 14 bases between the two ends. The CDR3 extends over 14 amino acids. Germline V gene data show CDR1 as GTSNPN and CDR2 as SVGIG (reference sequence). CDR3 sequence: CAWSRQGLSYGYTF. CDR3 DNA sequence: TGTGCCTGGAGTCGGCAGGGGCTGTCCTATGGCTACACCTTC.